These 21 T cell receptor beta chains originate from one sample sequenced in a study of T cell responses to AZD1222 COVID-19 vaccine. Produced via immunoSEQ multiplex PCR; TCRdb's table is partial and in-frame only. The repertoire holds around 160,000 clones, about 88% seen once, with less than 6.5% in the top ten. The sequences come from peripheral blood, collected on day 0 of AZD1222 vaccination. These TCRs come from an adult in good health.

This sequence joins TRBV5-1 and TRBJ1-2; 7 bases align to TRBD1. The CDR3 has 13 amino acids. J lost 8 bases, V lost 2 bases, and 6 bases had no gene match. Germline V gene lookup returns CDR1 SGHRS and CDR2 YFSETQ. CDR3: CASSLGGVRGYTF. The CDR3 DNA is TGCGCCAGCAGCTTAGGGGGCGTTCGGGGCTACACCTTC.

The chain combines TRBV28 with TRBJ1-2; a possible D gene is TRBD1 (6 bases). The CDR3 sequence is 14 residues long. Germline V gives CDR1 MDHEN, CDR2 SYDVKM. The V end lost 3 bases, the J end lost 8 bases, and 16 bases lay between the germline ends. This CDR3 is CASSFGTTQGGYTF. The CDR3 DNA sequence: TGTGCCAGCAGTTTTGGGACAACTCAGGGCGGCTACACCTTC.

V is TRBV4-1 and J is TRBJ1-6, with D unresolved. This CDR3 has 13 residues. Looked up from germline, CDR1 is MGHRA and CDR2 is YSYEKL. Trimming pared 1 base from V and 7 bases from J, leaving 5 bases between. The CDR3 spells CASSQVGNSPLHF. CDR3 bases: TGCGCCAGCAGCCAAGTGGGGAATTCACCCCTCCACTTT.

V and J are TRBV3-1 (or the pseudogene TRBV3-2) and TRBJ2-3, with unresolved D. Germline V gene lookup returns CDR1 LGHDT and CDR2 YNNKEL (reference sequence). V lost 1 base and J 2 bases, leaving 7 bases between the germline ends. The CDR3 consists of 14 residues. Here the CDR3 reads CASSQGFHTDTQYF. The CDR3 DNA reads TGTGCCAGCAGCCAAGGATTTCACACAGATACGCAGTATTTT.

The chain links TRBV7-2 to TRBJ1-2; tentatively, D is TRBD1 (5 bases). Deletions cut 1 base from V and 6 bases from J, with 12 bases between. The CDR3 is made up of 14 amino acids. CDR1 and CDR2 (germline): SGHTA, FQGNSA. This CDR3 reads CASSLVGGLDGYTF. Written as DNA, the CDR3 is TGTGCCAGCAGCTTAGTGGGGGGTTTAGATGGCTACACCTTC.

The chain is built from TRBV19 and TRBJ2-1; D is possibly TRBD1 (6 bases). The CDR3 runs 14 residues. Trimming removed 4 bases at V and 0 bases at J, with 7 bases between. Germline V gives CDR1 LNHDA, CDR2 SQIVND (reference sequence). The CDR3 DNA reads as TGTGCCAGTAGTACGACAGGCTCCTACAATGAGCAGTTCTTC. It encodes CASSTTGSYNEQFF. The full variable domain, with the rest looked up from reference TRBV19 and TRBJ2-1, is DGGITQSPKYLFRKEGQNVTLSCEQNLNHDAMYWYRQDPGQGLRLIYYSQIVNDFQKGDIAEGYSVSREKKESFPLTVTSAQKNPTAFYLCASSTTGSYNEQFFGPGTRLTVL.

The chain has TRBV6-6 and TRBJ1-4; D unresolved. The CDR3 is 13 amino acids. The V gene's germline CDR1 is MNHNY and CDR2 SVGAGI (reference sequence). The V end lost 8 bases, the J end lost 0 bases, and 7 bases lay between the germline ends. The CDR3 DNA sequence: TGTGCCAGCCGGATTTCAACTAATGAAAAACTGTTTTTT. It translates to CASRISTNEKLFF.

The J gene is TRBJ2-7, the V gene TRBV6-5; D is perhaps TRBD2 (6 bases). V lost 6 bases and J lost 0, with 12 bases in between. This CDR3 contains 14 residues. Per the germline V gene, CDR1 is MNHEY and CDR2 is SVGAGI. CDR3 sequence (DNA): TGTGCCAGCAGGCAAGCGGGCCTCTCCTACGAGCAGTACTTC. This translates into CASRQAGLSYEQYF.

As DNA, the CDR3 is TGTGCCAGTGGTGATCCGGGTCGACAGGGGTATGGCTACACCTTC. This gives the protein CASGDPGRQGYGYTF. The chain uses TRBV9 and TRBJ1-2; 8 bases are a match to TRBD1. This CDR3 has 15 residues. V gave up 8 bases and J gave up 5 bases; unmatched junction bases: 14. Germline V gene sequence: CDR1 SGDLS, CDR2 YYNGEE.

CDR3 sequence reads: CASSSAAADTQYF. DNA for the CDR3: TGTGCCAGCAGCTCCGCGGCGGCAGATACGCAGTATTTT. J is TRBJ2-3 and V is TRBV7-3; no firm D call. The CDR3 length is 13 residues. In germline, CDR1 is SGHTA, CDR2 FQGTGA. V was shortened by 4 bases and J by 4 bases, with 9 bases between the two germline ends.

V is TRBV5-4 and J is TRBJ2-6; 8 bases are a match to TRBD1. The CDR3 covers 19 residues. Germline-derived CDR1 and CDR2 are SGHNT and YYREEE (reference sequence). V shed 2 bases, J shed 0 bases, and the junction held 10 bases outside the gene matches. In DNA, the CDR3 is TGTGCCAGCAGCTTAGCAGGGGGCGCGGTTTTCTCTGGGGCCAACGTCCTGACTTTC. Translating it yields CASSLAGGAVFSGANVLTF.

The V gene is TRBV28, the J gene TRBJ1-2, with D tentatively TRBD1 (5 bases). Germline loops: CDR1 MDHEN, CDR2 SYDVKM. The CDR3 loop spans 13 amino acids. Deletions cut 2 bases from V and 5 bases from J, with 9 bases between. The CDR3 DNA follows: TGTGCCAGCAGTTTAATGACAGCTTATGGCTACACCTTC. Translating it yields CASSLMTAYGYTF.

The J gene is TRBJ1-2, the V gene TRBV10-3; a weak D match, TRBD1 (5 bases). V dropped 4 bases and J dropped 6 bases, with 15 bases sitting between them. The CDR3 contains 14 residues. CDR1 and CDR2 from the germline V gene are ENHRY and SYGVKD. The CDR3 bases are TGTGCCATCAGTGCTAATAAGGACACGAATGGCTACACCTTC. This sequence encodes CAISANKDTNGYTF.

The chain joins TRBV5-6 to TRBJ1-6, with TRBD1 matching over 7 bases. The CDR3 has 18 residues. Germline V gene sequence: CDR1 SGHDT, CDR2 YYEEEE. Trimming took 2 bases from V and 2 from J; bases not matched to a gene: 10. The CDR3 protein is CASSLSRTGLPYNSPLHF. CDR3 in DNA: TGTGCCAGCAGCTTAAGTCGGACAGGCCTTCCCTATAATTCACCCCTCCACTTT.

This chain uses TRBV6-5 with TRBJ2-1; 7 bases agree with TRBD1. This CDR3 is built from 11 residues. The junction had 4 bases not matched to a gene; V was cut back by 6 bases and J by 11 bases. CDR1 is MNHEY, CDR2 SVGAGI, per germline. CDR3 nucleotides: TGTGCCAGCAGGAAACAGGGGAAGCAGTTCTTC. Protein product: CASRKQGKQFF.

This chain uses TRBV2 with TRBJ1-2; 8 bases are a match to TRBD1. The CDR3 is made up of 13 amino acids. Trimming at V came to 7 bases and at J to 2 bases, leaving 3 bases not matched to a gene. Germline loops: CDR1 SNHLY, CDR2 FYNNEI. CDR3 in amino acids: CASTRDRNYGYTF. The CDR3 DNA is TGTGCCAGCACGCGGGACAGGAACTATGGCTACACCTTC. Variable domain in full (rest from reference TRBV2 and TRBJ1-2): EPEVTQTPSHQVTQMGQEVILRCVPISNHLYFYWYRQILGQKVEFLVSFYNNEISEKSEIFDDQFSVERPDGSNFTLKIRSTKLEDSAMYFCASTRDRNYGYTFGSGTRLTVV.

This clone was recorded a few times. The chain couples TRBV29-1 to TRBJ2-6; the match to TRBD2 covers 8 bases. V lost 0 bases and J lost 0; bases outside the gene matches: 13. This CDR3 comprises 20 residues. The germline CDR1 and CDR2 sequences are SQVTM and ANQGSEA. CDR3 DNA sequence: TGCAGCGTTGAAGATACCGGGAGGGGTTTAGTTCGCTCTGGGGCCAACGTCCTGACTTTC. This encodes CSVEDTGRGLVRSGANVLTF.

The chain uses TRBV5-4 and TRBJ2-1; D might be TRBD1 (5 bases). Germline V gene sequence: CDR1 SGHNT, CDR2 YYREEE (reference sequence). V dropped 0 bases and J dropped 0 bases, with 7 bases sitting between them. The CDR3 loop spans 15 amino acids. The CDR3 nucleotides are TGTGCCAGCAGCTTGGGACAGCTCTCCTACAATGAGCAGTTCTTC. Its translation: CASSLGQLSYNEQFF.

The chain joins TRBV7-2 to TRBJ2-3; no clear D. The ends were cut back, 5 bases at V and 4 bases at J, with 10 bases in the middle. Germline CDR1 is SGHTA and CDR2 is FQGNSA. The CDR3 contains 13 residues. CDR3 region: CASSHEGPDTQYF. The CDR3 DNA sequence: TGTGCCAGCAGCCATGAAGGGCCAGATACGCAGTATTTT.

The chain links TRBV7-2 to TRBJ2-5; D not certain. V lost 1 base, J lost 2 bases, and 11 bases lay in between. CDR1 is SGHTA and CDR2 is FQGNSA in the germline V gene. CDR3 length: 15 residues. In nucleotides, the CDR3 is TGTGCCAGCAGCTTAGAAGCAGGCAGACAAGAGACCCAGTACTTC. Protein sequence: CASSLEAGRQETQYF.

This clone was recorded only once. V gene TRBV7-2 combines with J gene TRBJ1-2, with TRBD1 as a possible D gene (5 bases). The germline CDR1 and CDR2 sequences are SGHTA and FQGNSA. The CDR3 contains 13 residues. Trimming took 5 bases from V and 6 from J, leaving 13 bases between them. The CDR3 region is CASSPGVPNGYTF. CDR3 sequence (DNA): TGTGCCAGCAGCCCGGGGGTTCCCAATGGCTACACCTTC. Complete variable domain (other parts from reference TRBV7-2 and TRBJ1-2): GAGVSQSPSNKVTEKGKDVELRCDPISGHTALYWYRQSLGQGLEFLIYFQGNSAPDKSGLPSDRFSAERTGGSVSTLTIQRTQQEDSAVYLCASSPGVPNGYTFGSGTRLTVV.